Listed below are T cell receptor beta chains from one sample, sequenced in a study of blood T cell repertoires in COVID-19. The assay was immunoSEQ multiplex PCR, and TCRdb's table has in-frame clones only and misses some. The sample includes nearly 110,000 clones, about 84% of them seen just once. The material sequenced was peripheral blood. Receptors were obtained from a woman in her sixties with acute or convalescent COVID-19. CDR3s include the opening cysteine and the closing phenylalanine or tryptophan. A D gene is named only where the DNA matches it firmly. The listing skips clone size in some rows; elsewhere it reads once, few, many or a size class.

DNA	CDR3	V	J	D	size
TGTGCCAGCTCACCACGGGCGGGAGTAGGGGAGACCCAGTACTTC	CASSPRAGVGETQYF	TRBV18	TRBJ2-5	TRBD2	.
TGCGCCAGCAGCCAAGATGGGGCAGCCGACGCAACTAATGAAAAACTGTTTTTT	CASSQDGAADATNEKLFF	TRBV4-1	TRBJ1-4	.	.
TGTGCCAGCAGTTTTGGGACTAGCGGAGACAATGAGCAGTTCTTC	CASSFGTSGDNEQFF	TRBV28	TRBJ2-1	TRBD2	once
TGTGCCAGCAGCGTGGGACTAGCGGGGAATTACGAGCAGTACTTC	CASSVGLAGNYEQYF	TRBV9	TRBJ2-7	TRBD2	.
TGTGCCAGCAGTGCCCACGACAGGGCCCCGGGTGGCTACACCTTC	CASSAHDRAPGGYTF	TRBV28	TRBJ1-2	TRBD1	.
TGTGCCACCTACCGGGACAGGGAAACAGATACGCAGTATTTT	CATYRDRETDTQYF	TRBV6-6	TRBJ2-3	TRBD1	.
TGCGCCAGCAGCCACGGGACAGGGGGTTGGACTGAAGCTTTCTTT	CASSHGTGGWTEAFF	TRBV4-1	TRBJ1-1	TRBD1	.
TGCAGCGTTGAAGAAGACAGGGCCCTTCCAGCCAAAAACATTCAGTACTTC	CSVEEDRALPAKNIQYF	TRBV29-1	TRBJ2-4	TRBD1	.
TGTGCCAGCAGCGACATCGGGGGGGCTCGTGAAAAACTGTTTTTT	CASSDIGGAREKLFF	TRBV28	TRBJ1-4	.	.
TGTGCCAGCAGGACAGGGGGGGGCCAGCCCCAGCATTTT	CASRTGGGQPQHF	TRBV6-5	TRBJ1-5	TRBD1	.
TGTGCCAGCAGCTCGGACACCGGCAATGAGCAGTTCTTC	CASSSDTGNEQFF	TRBV7-2	TRBJ2-1	.	many
TGTGCCAGCAGCCGTAGCGGGACGAACACCGGGGAGCTGTTTTTT	CASSRSGTNTGELFF	TRBV6-6	TRBJ2-2	TRBD2	few
TGTGCCAGCAGCCAATTTAGCGGGGTAACGGAAGATACGCAGTATTTT	CASSQFSGVTEDTQYF	TRBV16	TRBJ2-3	TRBD2	.
TGTGCCATCTCTCCGTCGGCGGGAACAGATACGCAGTATTTT	CAISPSAGTDTQYF	TRBV10-3	TRBJ2-3	.	.
TGTGCCACCGGAACGGGGGGCTGGGACACCGGGGAGCTGTTTTTT	CATGTGGWDTGELFF	TRBV11-2	TRBJ2-2	.	.
TGTGCCAGCAGTTATGGGACAGGGGGAACTGAAGCTTTCTTT	CASSYGTGGTEAFF	TRBV27	TRBJ1-1	TRBD1	.
TGTGCCAGCAGCCAAGACCCTAGCGGGGGCGCAAGGGATACGCAATATTTT	CASSQDPSGGARDTQYF	TRBV4-2	TRBJ2-3	TRBD2	.
TGCGCCAGCAGCCTTCAGACAGGATCTAACTATGGCTACACCTTC	CASSLQTGSNYGYTF	TRBV5-1	TRBJ1-2	.	.
TGCGCCAGCAGCCCCCGGGACAGGGGCGAGCAGTACTTC	CASSPRDRGEQYF	TRBV5-1	TRBJ2-7	TRBD1	few
TGTGCCAGCAGTGACGACAGGGCGTCCGGTGTCTACACCTTC	CASSDDRASGVYTF	TRBV6-1	TRBJ1-2	TRBD1	.
TGTGCCAGCAGTTTACGTCCGGGAAACTATGGCTACACCTTC	CASSLRPGNYGYTF	TRBV27	TRBJ1-2	.	once
TGTGCCAGCAGCCAACCTTTAGTTGCTGGGGCCAACGTCCTGACTTTC	CASSQPLVAGANVLTF	TRBV14	TRBJ2-6	.	once
TGTGCCAGCAGCCCGCGACAGGGGGCTGGGTATGGCTACACCTTC	CASSPRQGAGYGYTF	TRBV6-5	TRBJ1-2	TRBD1	.
TGTGCCAGCAGTGAACAGGGGGTTCCGACTTACGAGCAGTACTTC	CASSEQGVPTYEQYF	TRBV6-1	TRBJ2-7	TRBD1	.
TGCGCCAGCACCACGGGGGAACAAGGCACCGGGGAGCTGTTTTTT	CASTTGEQGTGELFF	TRBV5-1	TRBJ2-2	.	.
TGTGCCAGCAGCTTACGCGGACAGGGGGTCAATCAGCCCCAGCATTTT	CASSLRGQGVNQPQHF	TRBV7-2	TRBJ1-5	TRBD1	many
TGTGCCAGCAGTCTGGCAAGTGTTAGCAATCAGCCCCAGCATTTT	CASSLASVSNQPQHF	TRBV2	TRBJ1-5	.	.
TGTGCCTGGTTTGTTTCAGCTAGAAGGGGGACCGGGGAGCTGTTTTTT	CAWFVSARRGTGELFF	TRBV30	TRBJ2-2	.	.
TGCGCCAGCAGCTTGGCCGTCGCAGATACGCAGTATTTT	CASSLAVADTQYF	TRBV5-1	TRBJ2-3	.	.
TGTGCCAGCAGTACTAGCGGGAGGGGATTTAACGACGAGCAGTACTTC	CASSTSGRGFNDEQYF	TRBV28	TRBJ2-7	TRBD2	.
TGTGCCAGCAGCCTAGGCGGGGATCAGCCCCAGCATTTT	CASSLGGDQPQHF	TRBV7-2	TRBJ1-5	.	.
TGTGCCAGTAGTCCTCGAGCGGTTCGAGCGGGAGGCTCTTACAATGAGCAGTTCTTC	CASSPRAVRAGGSYNEQFF	TRBV19	TRBJ2-1	TRBD2	once
TGTGCCAGCAGTTTAAGACAGGGGGATGGCTACACCTTC	CASSLRQGDGYTF	TRBV6-5	TRBJ1-2	TRBD1	.
TGTGCCAGCAGCTCGCGCTTGGAAGCGGGAGGGACGGGGGATACGCAGTATTTT	CASSSRLEAGGTGDTQYF	TRBV11-3	TRBJ2-3	TRBD2	.
TGCGCCAGCAGCTGGACCGGGACAGGGAACACTGAAGCTTTCTTT	CASSWTGTGNTEAFF	TRBV5-1	TRBJ1-1	TRBD1	few
TGCGCCAGCAGCGCGGAGGGCCGCCTTAGCACAGATACGCAGTATTTT	CASSAEGRLSTDTQYF	TRBV5-1	TRBJ2-3	.	.
TGTGCCAGCAGTCGTGATTGGACAGGGAACTATGGCTACACCTTC	CASSRDWTGNYGYTF	TRBV27	TRBJ1-2	TRBD1	.
TGTGCCAGCAGCCAGAGACAGGAAAAACTGTTTTTT	CASSQRQEKLFF	TRBV7-9	TRBJ1-4	.	.
TGTGCCAGCACGGGACAGTATAATTCACCCCTCCACTTT	CASTGQYNSPLHF	TRBV2	TRBJ1-6	TRBD1	.
TGTGCCAGCAGGACACAGGGTTCATGGGGGGGCTACACCTTC	CASRTQGSWGGYTF	TRBV27	TRBJ1-2	.	.
TGTGCCTGGAGTCCGAGGGCGACCGACAGGGAAGCTTTCTTT	CAWSPRATDREAFF	TRBV30	TRBJ1-1	.	.
TGTGCCAGCAGCTCCTTAGGAGGAATAACTGGAAACACCATATATTTT	CASSSLGGITGNTIYF	TRBV7-9	TRBJ1-3	.	.
TGTGCCAGTAGTATTGGGGGACAGGGGATTCTTTCGGGTCAGCCCCAGCATTTT	CASSIGGQGILSGQPQHF	TRBV19	TRBJ1-5	TRBD1	once
TGTGCCAGCAGTCTGACTAGCGGGAGCTCCTACGAGCAGTACTTC	CASSLTSGSSYEQYF	TRBV3-1/TRBV3-2	TRBJ2-7	TRBD2	.
TGTGCCAGCAGCCGATCCAGTGGGGGCAATTCACCCCTCCACTTT	CASSRSSGGNSPLHF	TRBV14	TRBJ1-6	.	once
TGTGCCAGCTCACCACAAGTGGGCAGCACTGAAGCTTTCTTT	CASSPQVGSTEAFF	TRBV18	TRBJ1-1	.	.
TGCGCCAGCAGCCCCACAGGGGATGGTCAGCCCCAGCATTTT	CASSPTGDGQPQHF	TRBV5-1	TRBJ1-5	TRBD1	.
TGTGCCAGCAGTCCAATTGCAGGGGGTGGCCCCTACGAGCAGTACTTC	CASSPIAGGGPYEQYF	TRBV28	TRBJ2-7	TRBD1	once
TGTGCCAGCAGCCCTGGGACAGCCACGTCCTACGAGCAGTACTTC	CASSPGTATSYEQYF	TRBV11-3	TRBJ2-7	TRBD1	.
TGCGCCAGCAGCCCCATGACTAGCGGGACCCTCAATGAGCAGTTCTTC	CASSPMTSGTLNEQFF	TRBV5-1	TRBJ2-1	TRBD2	.
TGTGCCAGCTCACCAGCGGGTTCAGGTAACGAGCAGTACTTC	CASSPAGSGNEQYF	TRBV18	TRBJ2-7	.	.
TGTGCCATTCCAAGCAGGGGAGACCTCTTTCCAAACACTGAAGCTTTCTTT	CAIPSRGDLFPNTEAFF	TRBV25-1	TRBJ1-1	.	.
TGCGCCAGCAGCTTGGTTACAGGGGGTAACTATGGCTACACCTTC	CASSLVTGGNYGYTF	TRBV5-1	TRBJ1-2	TRBD1	.
TGTGCCAGCAGTTACTCGACGCGGACGGGGGACGAAAAACTGTTTTTT	CASSYSTRTGDEKLFF	TRBV6-2/TRBV6-3	TRBJ1-4	.	.
TGTGCCAGCAGCGCTCAACTAGCGGCGCCTGATACGCAGTATTTT	CASSAQLAAPDTQYF	TRBV7-2	TRBJ2-3	TRBD2	.